This TCR beta chain was retrieved from a study of T-cell reconstitution after alpha-beta-depleted transplantation in children. Researchers prepared the TCRbeta library using unique molecular identifiers, the study reports. TCRdb reprocessed the PCR reads with MiXCR, giving one entry per CDR3 protein. The table lists about 420,000 distinct CDR3 sequences, about 17% of them singletons. CDR3 length: 13 residues. With 2 bases removed from V and 5 bases from J, the gap between germline ends came to 10 bases. Germline CDR1 and CDR2: ENHRY and SYGVKD. Here the sequenced sample was PBMCs, mostly from graft donor cells, taken 360 days after TCRalphabeta/CD19-depleted stem cell transplant. The J gene is TRBJ2-7, the V gene TRBV10-3; D is possibly TRBD1 (5 bases). The TCR comes from a boy under two years old who had a stem cell transplant for Wiskott-Aldrich syndrome, so the T cells may come from the graft donor. CDR3: CAISEQGQNEQYF. The DNA of the CDR3 is TGTGCCATCAGTGAGCAGGGCCAAAACGAGCAGTACTTC.